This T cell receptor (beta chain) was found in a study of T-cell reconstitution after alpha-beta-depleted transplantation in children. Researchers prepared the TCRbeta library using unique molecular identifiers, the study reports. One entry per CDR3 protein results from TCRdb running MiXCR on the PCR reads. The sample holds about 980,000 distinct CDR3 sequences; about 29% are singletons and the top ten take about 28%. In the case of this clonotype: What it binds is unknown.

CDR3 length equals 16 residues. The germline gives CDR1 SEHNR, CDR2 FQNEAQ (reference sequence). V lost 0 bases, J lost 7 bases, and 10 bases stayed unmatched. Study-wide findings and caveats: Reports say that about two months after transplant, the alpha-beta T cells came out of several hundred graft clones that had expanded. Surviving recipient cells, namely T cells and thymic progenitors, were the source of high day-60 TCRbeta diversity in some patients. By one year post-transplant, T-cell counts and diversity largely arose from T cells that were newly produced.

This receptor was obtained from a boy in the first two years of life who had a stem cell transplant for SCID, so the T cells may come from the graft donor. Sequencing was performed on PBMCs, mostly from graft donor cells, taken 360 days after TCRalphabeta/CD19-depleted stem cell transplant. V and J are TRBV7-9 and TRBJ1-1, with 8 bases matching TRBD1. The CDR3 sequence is CASSLARSRGLVEAFF. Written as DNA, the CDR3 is TGTGCCAGCAGCTTAGCGCGCAGCAGGGGGCTGGTTGAAGCTTTCTTT.